The 12 T cell receptor beta chains presented below share a single source sample, sequenced in a study of graft-versus-host responses after intestinal transplantation. Using immunoSEQ multiplex PCR, the repertoire was profiled, and TCRdb retains in-frame clones only, with some absent. The sample has around 71,000 clones, roughly 92% seen once. The sample here was bone marrow, taken 734 days after intestinal transplantation. These receptors came from a human patient who received an intestinal transplant, so some T cells may come from the graft donor.

This clone was seen just once. V is TRBV2 and J is TRBJ2-6; 9 nucleotides agree with TRBD1. V shed 2 bases and J 2 bases; nucleotides not matched to a gene: 4. Germline-derived CDR1 and CDR2 are SNHLY and FYNNEI. This CDR3 contains 17 residues. CDR3: CASSELGQGTGANVLTF. DNA of the CDR3: TGTGCCAGCAGTGAACTGGGACAGGGAACTGGGGCCAACGTCCTGACTTTC. Full variable domain (missing parts from reference TRBV2 and TRBJ2-6): EPEVTQTPSHQVTQMGQEVILRCVPISNHLYFYWYRQILGQKVEFLVSFYNNEISEKSEIFDDQFSVERPDGSNFTLKIRSTKLEDSAMYFCASSELGQGTGANVLTFGAGSRLTVL.

V is TRBV5-6 and J is TRBJ2-7; D not resolved. The V end lost 0 bases, the J end lost 4 bases, and 8 bases lay between the germline ends. Germline CDR1 SGHDT, CDR2 YYEEEE. This CDR3 contains 13 residues. CDR3 bases: TGTGCCAGCAGCTTGGCCGAAGGGTACGAGCAGTACTTC. This encodes CASSLAEGYEQYF.

This clone was seen only once. The rearrangement links TRBV6-1 to TRBJ2-7; D is unresolved. This CDR3 spans 10 amino acids. Germline V gene data show CDR1 as MNHNS and CDR2 as SASEGT. V lost 6 bases and J 4 bases, leaving 4 bases between the germline ends. The CDR3, as DNA: TGTGCCAGCAGAGGTTACGAGCAGTACTTC. This gives the protein CASRGYEQYF.

The chain recombines TRBV11-1 with TRBJ2-7, with D possibly matching TRBD1 (6 bases). Germline V gene sequence: CDR1 SGHAT, CDR2 FQDESV (reference sequence). Trimming stripped 4 bases from V and 1 base from J, with 14 bases between. The CDR3 length is 15 residues. The CDR3 DNA is TGTGCCAGCAGCTCAACAGGGAAGTGGTCCTACGAGCAGTACTTC. As protein: CASSSTGKWSYEQYF. The full variable domain, in which reference TRBV11-1 and TRBJ2-7 provide the parts outside the CDR3, is EAEVAQSPRYKITEKSQAVAFWCDPISGHATLYWYRQILGQGPELLVQFQDESVVDDSQLPKDRFSAERLKGVDSTLKIQPAELGDSAMYLCASSSTGKWSYEQYFGPGTRLTVT.

The chain employs TRBV7-3 and TRBJ2-2; possibly TRBD1 or TRBD2 for D (5 bases each). This CDR3 contains 14 residues. Germline V gives CDR1 SGHTA, CDR2 FQGTGA. Between the trimmed V and J ends, which lost 1 base and 4 bases, there was a span of 7 bases. The CDR3 coding sequence is TGTGCCAGCAGCTTAAAGGGGAGCACCGGGGAGCTGTTTTTT. Translation gives CASSLKGSTGELFF.

The chain joins TRBV5-4 to TRBJ2-3; TRBD1 might be the D (6 bases). CDR3 length equals 14 residues. The germline V and J ends were trimmed by 5 bases and 2 bases, with 12 bases remaining between them. In germline, CDR1 is SGHNT, CDR2 YYREEE (reference sequence). The CDR3 protein is CASRSGETTDTQYF. Written as DNA, the CDR3 is TGTGCCAGCAGATCAGGGGAGACCACAGATACGCAGTATTTT.

This chain connects TRBV27 to TRBJ2-6; D ambiguous. The CDR3 loop spans 13 amino acids. Trimming removed 2 bases from V and 4 bases from J, with 3 bases in between. Germline V gene data show CDR1 as MNHEY and CDR2 as SMNVEV (reference sequence). CDR3 bases: TGTGCCAGCAGTTTAGCGGGGGCCAACGTCCTGACTTTC. As protein: CASSLAGANVLTF.

This chain joins TRBV5-1 and TRBJ2-7, with TRBD2 matching over 8 bases. Trimming cost V 0 bases and J 0 bases; bases outside gene matches: 8. CDR1 is SGHRS and CDR2 is YFSETQ in the germline V gene. CDR3 length equals 17 residues. CDR3 protein: CASSLAWAGGSSYEQYF. The CDR3 bases are TGCGCCAGCAGCTTGGCGTGGGCGGGAGGAAGCTCCTACGAGCAGTACTTC.

This clone came up a few times. The chain links TRBV6-5 to TRBJ2-5; unclear D gene. CDR3 length equals 13 residues. The germline CDR1 and CDR2 sequences are MNHEY and SVGAGI. V was clipped by 2 bases and J by 9 bases, with 13 bases between them. The CDR3, as DNA: TGTGCCAGCAGTTACGACAACAAGGGATCCCAGTACTTC. This codes for CASSYDNKGSQYF.

The rearrangement joins TRBV6-5 to TRBJ2-5, with unresolved D. CDR1 MNHEY and CDR2 SVGAGI come from the germline V gene. The CDR3 is 11 amino acids. V was clipped by 7 bases and J by 5 bases, with 8 bases between them. Here the CDR3 reads CASNSGETQYF. Written as DNA, the CDR3 is TGTGCCAGCAATAGTGGGGAGACCCAGTACTTC.

The rearrangement joins TRBV9 to TRBJ2-2; tentative D call: TRBD2 (6 bases). CDR3 length: 16 residues. V lost 0 bases, J lost 3 bases, and 12 bases lay in between. Germline assignment: CDR1 SGDLS and CDR2 YYNGEE. The CDR3 nucleotides are TGTGCCAGCAGCGTAGAGGACTATGCCTACACCGGGGAGCTGTTTTTT. It yields the protein CASSVEDYAYTGELFF.

V and J are TRBV19 and TRBJ1-6; D gene ambiguous. The germline V gene has CDR1 LNHDA and CDR2 SQIVND (reference sequence). The CDR3 extends over 13 amino acids. Trimming took 8 bases from V and 4 from J, leaving 9 bases between them. The CDR3, as DNA: TGTGCCAGTCGGGCAGAATATAATTCACCCCTCCACTTT. Amino acids: CASRAEYNSPLHF.